A single TCR beta chain is shown here with its context. Its antigen is undetermined. Documented treatment: oral pan-JAK inhibitor, 5-10 mg twice daily. V was pared by 7 bases and J by 0 bases, with 6 bases of the junction left unmatched. CDR3 length equals 16 residues. Germline V lookup: CDR1 SQVTM, CDR2 ANQGSEA. These data come from a study of CD8+ T cells in alopecia areata. Whole-study results and caveats: An increase in clonality over normal scalp was evident in lesional scalp, especially alopecia totalis/universalis. Scalp and blood samples kept many expanded lesional clones throughout tofacitinib.

Sequencing used cDNA as its template, made by extracting RNA and reverse transcribing it. Libraries were prepared by immunoSEQ multiplex PCR; TCRdb keeps only in-frame clonotypes and omits some of them. The sample carries roughly 76,000 clones, roughly 30% recorded once. This sequence was found in a human donor with alopecia areata. The sample was CD8+ T cells sorted from blood, taken at week 4, from a patient treated with tofacitinib. The genes are TRBV29-1 and TRBJ2-3; TRBD2 matches 14 bases. The CDR3 loop is CSAQGTSGSSTDTQYF. The CDR3 nucleotides are TGCAGCGCCCAAGGGACTAGCGGGAGTAGCACAGATACGCAGTATTTT.